This T cell receptor (beta chain) derives from a study of blood T cell repertoires in COVID-19. Across the study: Samples representing acute and convalescent COVID-19 were sourced from the United States, Italy and Spain.

The table came from immunoSEQ multiplex PCR; TCRdb's copy has only in-frame clones and leaves some out. The data show over 250,000 clones, with approximately 88% seen just once and around 1.6% held by the top ten. The V gene lost 7 bases and the J gene lost 5 bases, with 13 bases spanning the gap. Germline V gene data show CDR1 as SGHRS and CDR2 as YFSETQ. The CDR3 spans 13 residues. This clone has just one count. The source material was peripheral blood. The chain has TRBV5-1 and TRBJ1-5; TRBD1 might be the D (5 bases). The sequence derives from a human donor with COVID-19, enrolled during active disease. The donor label of this sample is uncertain. The DNA for the CDR3 is TGCGCCAGCGGACCGGGGGACGATCAGCCCCAGCATTTT. It codes for CASGPGDDQPQHF.